The T cell receptor beta chain described here comes from a study of human T cells and chemical hapten exposure. This clonotype was counted a few times. V lost 3 bases and J lost 3, with 9 bases in between. Germline CDR1 MRHNA, CDR2 SNTAGT. The CDR3 is made up of 13 amino acids. Time point defined: healthy volunteer bleed at 6 weeks. Unfractionated whole blood was the source from which total RNA was extracted. From the RACE reads, TCRdb called clonotypes with MiXCR, one entry per CDR3 protein. The data hold 55,000 to 75,000 distinct CDR3 sequences, with under 7.5% observed a single time. The material sequenced was whole blood. This clonotype was obtained from a female donor in good health. Some clones in this sample may be carry-over from other donors' samples. The genes are TRBV6-4 and TRBJ2-7; TRBD1 is a possible D gene (5 bases). The CDR3 here is CASSEDTDYEQYF. The CDR3 DNA is TGTGCCAGCAGTGAGGACACCGACTACGAGCAGTACTTC.